One and the same sample provided the 20 T cell receptor beta chains below, sequenced in a study of blood T cell repertoires in COVID-19. Profiled with immunoSEQ multiplex PCR; TCRdb holds only in-frame clones, not every one. The data contain about 60,000 clones, almost 85% of them singletons. The sequenced sample consisted of peripheral blood. The receptors were gathered from a woman older than 75 with acute or convalescent COVID-19.

The chain has TRBV13 and TRBJ2-1; D may be TRBD1 (6 bases). Trimming shortened V by 4 bases and J by 7 bases, and 26 bases separated the two germline ends. CDR1 is PRHDT and CDR2 is FYEKMQ in the germline V gene (reference sequence). The CDR3 contains 18 residues. CDR3 nucleotides: TGTGCCAGCAGCTCCGCAGAAGGGGGAGAGATAGCCCAAAATGAGCAGTTCTTC. Its protein is CASSSAEGGEIAQNEQFF.

The chain employs TRBV15 and TRBJ1-6, with a weak D call TRBD1 (6 bases). This CDR3 comprises 14 residues. The V gene's germline CDR1 is LNHNV and CDR2 YYDKDF (reference sequence). Trimming pared 3 bases from V and 8 bases from J, leaving 11 bases between. In DNA, the CDR3 is TGTGCCACCAGCAGGGAGAACAGGGATTCACCCCTCCACTTT. It is translated as CATSRENRDSPLHF.

This clone was picked up a small number of times. The chain links TRBV27 to TRBJ2-1, with TRBD2 identical over 10 bases. CDR3 length equals 18 residues. The V and J ends lost 6 bases and 5 bases, in that order; junction bases with no gene match: 16. In germline, CDR1 is MNHEY, CDR2 SMNVEV (reference sequence). In DNA, the CDR3 is TGTGCCAGCAGCCCTTCATCCCCCCAGCGGGAGGGCCACAATGAGCAGTTCTTC. It is translated as CASSPSSPQREGHNEQFF.

The chain joins TRBV10-3 to TRBJ1-1; D unresolved. V gave up 0 bases and J gave up 8 bases, with 13 bases separating them. CDR3 length: 14 amino acids. Germline values: CDR1 ENHRY, CDR2 SYGVKD. Here the CDR3 DNA reads TGTGCCATCAGTGAGTCGGGTGGCCGGGAGGAAGCTTTCTTT. Translation gives CAISESGGREEAFF.

Only a few counts were recorded for this clone. The chain links TRBV7-9 to TRBJ1-1; D uncertain. Germline CDR1 reads SEHNR; CDR2 reads FQNEAQ (reference sequence). V was trimmed by 8 bases and J by 3 bases, leaving 13 bases between them. The CDR3 contains 13 residues. The chain's CDR3 is CASGLSVDTEAFF. The CDR3 nucleotides are TGTGCCAGCGGACTCTCGGTGGACACTGAAGCTTTCTTT. The variable domain in full, completed from reference TRBV7-9 and TRBJ1-1, reads DTGVSQNPRHKITKRGQNVTFRCDPISEHNRLYWYRQTLGQGPEFLTYFQNEAQLEKSRLLSDRFSAERPKGSFSTLEIQRTEQGDSAMYLCASGLSVDTEAFFGQGTRLTVV.

The chain joins TRBV2 to TRBJ2-7; D may be TRBD1 (5 bases). CDR1 SNHLY and CDR2 FYNNEI come from the germline V gene. Trimming took off 4 bases at V and 7 bases at J, with 20 bases between the two ends. The CDR3 has 15 residues. The CDR3 DNA sequence: TGTGCCAGCAGTGCCCCCCTCCAGGGCGGTCCGGAGCAGTACTTC. The encoded protein is CASSAPLQGGPEQYF.

V gene TRBV7-8 combines with J gene TRBJ2-7; the D is unclear. V was clipped by 5 bases and J by 0 bases, with 17 bases between them. Germline V gene data show CDR1 as SGHVS and CDR2 as FQNEAQ. The CDR3 runs to 16 residues. The chain's CDR3 is CASSPRQRQVSYEQYF. CDR3 coding DNA: TGTGCCAGCAGCCCTCGTCAGCGCCAAGTCTCCTACGAGCAGTACTTC.

J is TRBJ2-1 and V is TRBV11-2, with TRBD2 matching over 7 bases. J gave up 2 bases and V 3 bases, and 7 bases lay outside the gene matches. Looked up from germline, CDR1 is SGHAT and CDR2 is FQNNGV. This CDR3 has 16 residues. CDR3 loop: CASSFTPGLTYNEQFF. CDR3 in DNA: TGTGCCAGCAGCTTCACACCGGGACTAACCTACAATGAGCAGTTCTTC.

This rearrangement joins TRBV21-1 to TRBJ2-5; the table calls TRBD1, which could not be checked here. TRBV21-1 is labeled a pseudogene. The CDR3 runs to 13 residues. CDR3 residues: CASSKPPRGQGHF. CDR3 DNA: TGTGCCAGCAGCAAACCCCCAAGGGGACAGGGACACTTC.

CDR3 nucleotide sequence: TGTGCCAGCAGTTCCCCGTGGGACAGGCGGAGGCGGGATGGCTACACCTTC. This translates into CASSSPWDRRRRDGYTF. V gene TRBV28 combines with J gene TRBJ1-2; 8 bases are a match to TRBD1. The CDR3 is made up of 17 amino acids. Germline V gene data show CDR1 as MDHEN and CDR2 as SYDVKM. Trimming removed 4 bases from V and 6 bases from J; junction bases left unmatched: 16.

This clone was seen more than once but under ten times. The rearrangement uses TRBV10-3 and TRBJ1-1, with no clear D. The germline V gene encodes CDR1 ENHRY and CDR2 SYGVKD. CDR3 length: 13 amino acids. Trimming shortened V by 0 bases and J by 8 bases, and 10 bases separated the two germline ends. The CDR3 here is CAISESRGLEAFF. The CDR3, as DNA: TGTGCCATCAGTGAGTCTCGCGGTTTAGAAGCTTTCTTT.

The chain combines TRBV7-2 with TRBJ2-3; D is possibly TRBD2 (5 bases). This CDR3 is built from 15 residues. Germline CDR1 is SGHTA and CDR2 is FQGNSA. V was clipped by 1 base and J by 2 bases, with 10 bases between them. The DNA of the CDR3 is TGTGCCAGCAGCTTAGGGGAACTAGACACAGATACGCAGTATTTT. Its protein product is CASSLGELDTDTQYF.

The chain uses TRBV19 and TRBJ1-3; 9 bases are shared with TRBD1. The trim removed 5 bases at V and 2 bases at J, leaving 4 bases unmatched. CDR1 is LNHDA and CDR2 is SQIVND in the germline V gene (reference sequence). This CDR3 region has 15 residues. CDR3 DNA sequence: TGTGCCAGTAGTGGCACAGGGGGCACTGGAAACACCATATATTTT. This sequence encodes CASSGTGGTGNTIYF.

In this sample, this clone turned up once. The chain employs TRBV6-4 and TRBJ2-1, with TRBD2 as a possible D gene (5 bases). Deletions cut 7 bases from V and 5 bases from J, with 24 bases between. The germline CDR1 and CDR2 sequences are MRHNA and SNTAGT. The CDR3 contains 17 residues. The CDR3 is CASMFGEPTPVNNEQFF. The CDR3 DNA reads as TGTGCCAGCATGTTTGGGGAGCCCACACCGGTGAACAATGAGCAGTTCTTC.

This clone turned up a few times. This chain uses TRBV5-1 with TRBJ2-3; D is undetermined. The germline V gene has CDR1 SGHRS and CDR2 YFSETQ. Trimming cost V 5 bases and J 1 base, with 11 bases left between them. This CDR3 is built from 14 residues. CDR3 nucleotide sequence: TGCGCCAGCAGGCTTCAGGATGGCACAGATACGCAGTATTTT. Amino acid sequence: CASRLQDGTDTQYF.

The gene calls are TRBV18 and TRBJ1-1; the match to TRBD1 covers 11 bases. CDR1 and CDR2 from the germline V gene are KGHSH and LQKENI. With 6 bases clipped from V and 5 bases from J, the junction kept 8 bases outside the gene matches. This CDR3 comprises 15 residues. CDR3 sequence (DNA): TGTGCCAGCTCCATGGACAGGGGGCTGTGGACTGAAGCTTTCTTT. Translation: CASSMDRGLWTEAFF. Full variable domain (remainder filled in from reference TRBV18 and TRBJ1-1): NAGVMQNPRHLVRRRGQEARLRCSPMKGHSHVYWYRQLPEEGLKFMVYLQKENIIDESGMPKERFSAEFPKEGPSILRIQQVVRGDSAAYFCASSMDRGLWTEAFFGQGTRLTVV.

The chain has TRBV28 and TRBJ1-1; D may be TRBD1 (5 bases). The V gene lost 7 bases and the J gene lost 0 bases, with 12 bases spanning the gap. The CDR3 runs 14 residues. The germline V gene has CDR1 MDHEN and CDR2 SYDVKM. For the CDR3, the DNA is TGTGCCAGCACCCCTGGGGCGGTGAACACTGAAGCTTTCTTT. It yields the protein CASTPGAVNTEAFF.

The chain links TRBV27 to TRBJ2-2; the match to TRBD1 covers 10 bases. This CDR3 has 15 residues. The V gene's germline CDR1 is MNHEY and CDR2 SMNVEV (reference sequence). V was pared by 6 bases and J by 7 bases, with 8 bases of the junction left unmatched. CDR3 sequence (DNA): TGTGCCAGCAGGACAGGGGGCTCCCGGGGCGGGGAGCTGTTTTTT. Amino acids: CASRTGGSRGGELFF.

This clone turned up a few times. This sequence joins TRBV21-1 and TRBJ2-5; TRBD2, the table's D call, was not compared with the DNA. TRBV21-1 is annotated as a pseudogene. The CDR3 has 19 residues. The CDR3 coding sequence is TGTGCCAGCACCAAAAATGTGGGGACTTGGCCCTCTTTCCAAGAGACCCAGTACTTC. The encoded protein is CASTKNVGTWPSFQETQYF.

The genes are TRBV5-4 and TRBJ2-3; the match to TRBD2 covers 7 bases. CDR3 size: 15 residues. Trimming cost V 4 bases and J 1 base; bases outside gene matches: 6. Per the germline V gene, CDR1 is SGHNT and CDR2 is YYREEE (reference sequence). CDR3 residues: CASSILSGGTDTQYF. The DNA of the CDR3 is TGTGCCAGCAGCATTCTGAGCGGGGGCACAGATACGCAGTATTTT.